The 9 T cell receptor beta chains below come from one sample, sequenced in a study of beta chain features in type 1 diabetes. Sequenced material consisted of expressed TCRB transcripts (all of the isolated RNA was reverse transcribed). TCRdb's table, derived via immunoSEQ multiplex PCR, lists solely in-frame clones and lacks some. The repertoire holds 400,000 to 450,000 clones, approximately 15% seen once, with under 0.04% in the top ten. The material sequenced was naive CD4+ T cells from blood. All receptors come from a man aged 25-45 years in good health.

The chain has TRBV7-9 and TRBJ1-2, with 7 bases aligning to TRBD1. The CDR3 is 14 amino acids. Germline V lookup: CDR1 SEHNR, CDR2 FQNEAQ (reference sequence). V shed 10 bases and J 4 bases; nucleotides not matched to a gene: 12. CDR3 residues: CATPGGAGGYGYTF. As DNA, the CDR3 is TGTGCCACCCCCGGGGGCGCAGGGGGCTATGGCTACACCTTC.

This clone was detected only a few times. The CDR3, as DNA: TGTGCCAGCAGTGAAAGCAGGAATGAGCAGTTCTTC. Amino acids: CASSESRNEQFF. The V and J genes are TRBV6-1 and TRBJ2-1; D not resolved. Per germline, CDR1 MNHNS and CDR2 SASEGT. This CDR3 is built from 12 residues. The V end was cut by 2 bases, the J end by 7 bases, with 6 bases between.

There are a few counts of this clone. This chain links TRBV7-9 with TRBJ1-2; D remains unclear. This CDR3 has 15 residues. Trimming cost V 1 base and J 4 bases, with 13 bases left between them. The germline CDR1 and CDR2 sequences are SEHNR and FQNEAQ (reference sequence). The CDR3 DNA sequence: TGTGCCAGCAGCTTAGAGGTCAGGCGTTTCTATGGCTACACCTTC. Translation gives CASSLEVRRFYGYTF.

This clone was recorded a few times. V is TRBV9 and J is TRBJ2-7; possible D gene TRBD1, 6 bases. Germline-derived CDR1 and CDR2 are SGDLS and YYNGEE. This CDR3 is built from 15 residues. The V end lost 2 bases, the J end lost 9 bases, and 21 bases lay between the germline ends. In DNA, the CDR3 is TGTGCCAGCAGCGTGGATCCGGGACAAAGTACGGGGCAGTACTTC. Its translation: CASSVDPGQSTGQYF.

The chain employs TRBV9 and TRBJ2-3; a possible D gene is TRBD1 (8 bases). The CDR3 runs to 15 residues. V gave up 4 bases and J gave up 2 bases, with 14 bases separating them. Germline lookup yields CDR1 SGDLS and CDR2 YYNGEE. CDR3 in amino acids: CASSSQGGHTDTQYF. For the CDR3, the DNA is TGTGCCAGCAGCTCACAGGGGGGGCACACAGATACGCAGTATTTT.

The CDR3 DNA follows: TGTGCCAGCAGCTTACCCGAGGGCTACACCTTC. Translated: CASSLPEGYTF. V is TRBV7-3 and J is TRBJ1-2; D is ambiguous. The CDR3 is 11 residues long. Germline CDR1 is SGHTA and CDR2 is FQGTGA. V dropped 2 bases and J dropped 8 bases, with 6 bases sitting between them.

The sample holds a few counts of this clone. The chain carries TRBV9 and TRBJ2-7; D remains ambiguous. There are 13 residues in the CDR3. V was shortened by 0 bases and J by 3 bases, with 7 bases between the two germline ends. Germline V gene lookup returns CDR1 SGDLS and CDR2 YYNGEE. CDR3 bases: TGTGCCAGCAGCGTAGAGAGATGCTACGAGCAGTACGTC. Translation: CASSVERCYEQYV.

This clone showed up just a few times. The V gene is TRBV7-6, the J gene TRBJ1-6; D is perhaps TRBD1 (5 bases). The germline gives CDR1 SGHVS, CDR2 FNYEAQ. V was shortened by 6 bases and J by 10 bases, with 13 bases between the two germline ends. The CDR3 sequence is 13 residues long. The CDR3 nucleotides read TGTGCCAGCAGTGGGGGGATCGGCTCACCCCTCCACTTT. Protein: CASSGGIGSPLHF. The complete variable domain, with remaining parts taken from reference TRBV7-6 and TRBJ1-6, reads GAGVSQSPRYKVTKRGQDVALRCDPISGHVSLYWYRQALGQGPEFLTYFNYEAQQDKSGLPNDRFSAERPEGSISTLTIQRTEQRDSAMYRCASSGGIGSPLHFGNGTRLTVT.

This clone showed up just a few times. The V call is TRBV7-2, the J call TRBJ2-3; 13 nucleotides align to TRBD2. The CDR3 has 16 residues. V dropped 3 bases and J dropped 1; count of bases not matched to a gene: 1. Germline V gives CDR1 SGHTA, CDR2 FQGNSA. In DNA form, the CDR3 reads TGTGCCAGCAGCTTTACTAGCGGGAGGGGCACAGATACGCAGTATTTT. Translated: CASSFTSGRGTDTQYF.